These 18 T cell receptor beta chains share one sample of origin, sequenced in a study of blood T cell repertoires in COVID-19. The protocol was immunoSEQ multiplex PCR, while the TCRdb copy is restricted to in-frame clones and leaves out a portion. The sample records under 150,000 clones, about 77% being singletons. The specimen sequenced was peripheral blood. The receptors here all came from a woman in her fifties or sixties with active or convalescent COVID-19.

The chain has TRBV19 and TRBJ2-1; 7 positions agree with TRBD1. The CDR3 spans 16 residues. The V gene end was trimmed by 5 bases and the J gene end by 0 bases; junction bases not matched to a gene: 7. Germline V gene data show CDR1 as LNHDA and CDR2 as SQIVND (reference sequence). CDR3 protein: CASSWGQRPSYNEQFF. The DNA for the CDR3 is TGTGCCAGTAGTTGGGGACAGAGGCCCTCCTACAATGAGCAGTTCTTC.

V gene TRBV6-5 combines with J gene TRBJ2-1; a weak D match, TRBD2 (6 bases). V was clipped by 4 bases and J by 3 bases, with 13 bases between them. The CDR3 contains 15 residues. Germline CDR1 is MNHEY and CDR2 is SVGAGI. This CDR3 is CASSSGLHGYNEQFF. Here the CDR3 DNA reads TGTGCCAGCAGTTCGGGACTCCATGGCTACAATGAGCAGTTCTTC.

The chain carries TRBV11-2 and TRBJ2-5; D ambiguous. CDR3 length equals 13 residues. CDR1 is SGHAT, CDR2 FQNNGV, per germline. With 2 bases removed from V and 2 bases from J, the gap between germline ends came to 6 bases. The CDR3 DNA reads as TGTGCCAGCAGCTTATGGCGGCAAGAGACCCAGTACTTC. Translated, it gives CASSLWRQETQYF.

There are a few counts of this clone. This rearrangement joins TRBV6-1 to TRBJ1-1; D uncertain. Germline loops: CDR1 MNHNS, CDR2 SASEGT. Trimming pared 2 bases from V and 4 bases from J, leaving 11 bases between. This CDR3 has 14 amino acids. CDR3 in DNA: TGTGCCAGCAGTGAAAGTCCTGAGATCACTGAAGCTTTCTTT. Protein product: CASSESPEITEAFF.

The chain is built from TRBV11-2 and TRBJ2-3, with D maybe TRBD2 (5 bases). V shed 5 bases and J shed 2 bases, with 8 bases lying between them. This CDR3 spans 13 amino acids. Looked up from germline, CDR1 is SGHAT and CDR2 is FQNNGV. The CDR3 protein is CASSPGITDTQYF. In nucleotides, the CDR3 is TGTGCCAGCAGCCCGGGGATCACAGATACGCAGTATTTT.

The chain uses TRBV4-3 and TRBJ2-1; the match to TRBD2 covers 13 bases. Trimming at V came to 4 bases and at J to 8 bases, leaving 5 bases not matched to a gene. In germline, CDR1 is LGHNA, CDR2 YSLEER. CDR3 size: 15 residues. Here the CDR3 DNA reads TGCGCCAGCAGCCCTTGGACTAGCGGGAGTGATGAGCAGTTCTTC. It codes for CASSPWTSGSDEQFF.

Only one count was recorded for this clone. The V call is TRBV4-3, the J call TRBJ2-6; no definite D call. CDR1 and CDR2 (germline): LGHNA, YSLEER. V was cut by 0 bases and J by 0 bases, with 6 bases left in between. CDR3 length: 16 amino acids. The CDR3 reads CASSQDVSSGANVLTF. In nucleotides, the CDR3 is TGCGCCAGCAGCCAAGATGTGAGCTCTGGGGCCAACGTCCTGACTTTC.

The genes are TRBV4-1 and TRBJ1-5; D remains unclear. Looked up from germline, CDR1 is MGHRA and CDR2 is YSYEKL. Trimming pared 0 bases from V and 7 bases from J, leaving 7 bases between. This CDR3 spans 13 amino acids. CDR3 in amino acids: CASSQDMRQPQHF. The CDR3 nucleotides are TGCGCCAGCAGCCAAGATATGAGGCAGCCCCAGCATTTT.

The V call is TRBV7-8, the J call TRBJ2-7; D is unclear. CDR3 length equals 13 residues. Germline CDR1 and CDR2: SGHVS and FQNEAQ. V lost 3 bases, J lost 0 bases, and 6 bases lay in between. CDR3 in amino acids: CASSFQVSYEQYF. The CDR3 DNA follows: TGTGCCAGCAGCTTCCAGGTCTCCTACGAGCAGTACTTC.

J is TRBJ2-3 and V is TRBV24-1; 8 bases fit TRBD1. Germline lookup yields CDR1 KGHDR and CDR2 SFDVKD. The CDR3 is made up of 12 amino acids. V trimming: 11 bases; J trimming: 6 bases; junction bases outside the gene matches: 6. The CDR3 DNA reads TGTGCCATCGGACAGGGTCCCGATACGCAGTATTTT. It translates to CAIGQGPDTQYF.

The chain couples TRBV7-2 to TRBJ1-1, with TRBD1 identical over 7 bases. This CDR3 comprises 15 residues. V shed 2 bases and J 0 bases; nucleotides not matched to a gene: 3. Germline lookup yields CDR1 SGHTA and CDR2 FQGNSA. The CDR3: CASSLQGGVNTEAFF. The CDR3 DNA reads TGTGCCAGCAGCTTACAGGGGGGCGTGAACACTGAAGCTTTCTTT.

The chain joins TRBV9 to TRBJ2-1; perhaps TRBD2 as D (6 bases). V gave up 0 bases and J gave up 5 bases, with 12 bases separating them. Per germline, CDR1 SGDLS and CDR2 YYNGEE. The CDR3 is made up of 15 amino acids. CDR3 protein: CASSVGTRRDNEQFF. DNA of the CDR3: TGTGCCAGCAGCGTAGGGACGAGGAGGGACAATGAGCAGTTCTTC.

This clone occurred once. CDR3 residues: CASGSGTSIHEQYF. For the CDR3, the DNA is TGTGCCAGCGGCAGCGGGACCTCTATCCACGAGCAGTACTTC. V gene TRBV9 combines with J gene TRBJ2-7, with 7 nucleotides matching TRBD2. Trimming took 7 bases from V and 5 from J; bases not matched to a gene: 12. The CDR3 extends over 14 amino acids. CDR1 is SGDLS and CDR2 is YYNGEE in the germline V gene.

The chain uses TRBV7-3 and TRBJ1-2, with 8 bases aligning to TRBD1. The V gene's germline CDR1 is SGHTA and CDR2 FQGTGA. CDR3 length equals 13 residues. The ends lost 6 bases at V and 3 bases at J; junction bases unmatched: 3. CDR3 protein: CASSQTGDYGYTF. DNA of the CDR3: TGTGCCAGCAGTCAGACAGGGGACTATGGCTACACCTTC.

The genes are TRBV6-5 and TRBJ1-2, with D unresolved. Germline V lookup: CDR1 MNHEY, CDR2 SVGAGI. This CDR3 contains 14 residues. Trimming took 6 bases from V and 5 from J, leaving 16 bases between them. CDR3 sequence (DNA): TGTGCCAGCAGCAGCGAAGGTTCCCTTTATGGCTACACCTTC. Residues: CASSSEGSLYGYTF.

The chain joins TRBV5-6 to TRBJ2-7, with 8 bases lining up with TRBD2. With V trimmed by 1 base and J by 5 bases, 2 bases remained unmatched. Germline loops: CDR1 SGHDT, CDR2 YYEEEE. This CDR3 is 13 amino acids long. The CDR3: CASSLLTSDEQYF. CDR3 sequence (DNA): TGTGCCAGCAGCTTGTTGACTAGCGACGAGCAGTACTTC. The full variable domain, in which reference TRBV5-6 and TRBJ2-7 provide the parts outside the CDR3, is DAGVTQSPTHLIKTRGQQVTLRCSPKSGHDTVSWYQQALGQGPQFIFQYYEEEERQRGNFPDRFSGHQFPNYSSELNVNALLLGDSALYLCASSLLTSDEQYFGPGTRLTVT.

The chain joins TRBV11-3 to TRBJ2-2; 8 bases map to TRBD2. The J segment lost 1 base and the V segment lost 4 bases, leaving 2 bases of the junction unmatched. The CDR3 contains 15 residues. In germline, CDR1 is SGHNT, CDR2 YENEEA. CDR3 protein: CASSSAGVNTGELFF. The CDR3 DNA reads TGTGCCAGCAGCTCAGCGGGGGTGAACACCGGGGAGCTGTTTTTT.

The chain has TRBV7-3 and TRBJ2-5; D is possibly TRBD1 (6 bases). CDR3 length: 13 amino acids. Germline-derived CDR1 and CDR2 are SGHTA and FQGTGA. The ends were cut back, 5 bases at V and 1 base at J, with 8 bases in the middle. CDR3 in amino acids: CASSRDIQETQYF. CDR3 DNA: TGTGCCAGCAGCCGGGACATCCAAGAGACCCAGTACTTC.